This TCR beta chain was documented in a study of blood T cell repertoires in COVID-19. TCRdb keeps only in-frame clones here, not all; method: immunoSEQ multiplex PCR. The sample shows 150,000 to 200,000 clones, around 94% of them seen only once. Per the germline V gene, CDR1 is MNHEY and CDR2 is SVGAGI. Trimming cost V 6 bases and J 6 bases; bases outside gene matches: 8. This CDR3 has 15 residues. The gene calls are TRBV6-5 and TRBJ2-3; TRBD1 agrees at 11 bases. The source material was peripheral blood. This sequence was found in a man aged 25-40 years with COVID-19, enrolled during active disease. The CDR3 nucleotides read TGTGCCAGCAGAAACGAGGGGACAGGGGGTGATACGCAGTATTTT. Amino acid sequence: CASRNEGTGGDTQYF.